What follows are 3 T cell receptor beta chains derived from one specimen sequenced in a study of CXCR3-negative and CXCR3-positive naive CD8 T cells. Each TRB cDNA library was prepared by 5' RACE (with UMI labels). Using the 5' RACE reads, TCRdb records one entry per CDR3 protein without DNA. Recorded here are 130,000 or so distinct CDR3 sequences; the top ten clones represent roughly 0.39%. Antigens of these TCRs are unknown. Regarding the study as a whole: CXCR3-positive naive cells had more hydrophobic TRB CDR3s than CXCR3-negative naive cells.

The source material was naive CXCR3+ CD8+ T cells from blood. Subset in this sample: CD45RO-CCR7+CD27+CD95- naive CD8+ T cells expressing CXCR3 (TNR3+). The source of these receptors is a human donor in good health. Some clones in this sample may be carry-over from other donors' samples.

The rearrangement uses TRBV7-9 and TRBJ2-3; no DNA is available, so the TRBD2 call from TCRdb remains unchecked. Germline V lookup: CDR1 SEHNR, CDR2 FQNEAQ (reference sequence). CDR3 size: 16 residues. CDR3 residues: CASSWGTLAAPDTQYF.

The V call is TRBV4-1, the J call TRBJ1-1; absent DNA, TCRdb's TRBD1 call cannot be checked. The germline gives CDR1 MGHRA, CDR2 YSYEKL. The CDR3 covers 16 residues. This chain's CDR3 is CASSQDIETGPTEAFF.

The V call is TRBV7-8, the J call TRBJ1-1. The germline V gene has CDR1 SGHVS and CDR2 FQNEAQ. The CDR3 spans 12 residues. CDR3 in amino acids: CASSSNVEGAFF.